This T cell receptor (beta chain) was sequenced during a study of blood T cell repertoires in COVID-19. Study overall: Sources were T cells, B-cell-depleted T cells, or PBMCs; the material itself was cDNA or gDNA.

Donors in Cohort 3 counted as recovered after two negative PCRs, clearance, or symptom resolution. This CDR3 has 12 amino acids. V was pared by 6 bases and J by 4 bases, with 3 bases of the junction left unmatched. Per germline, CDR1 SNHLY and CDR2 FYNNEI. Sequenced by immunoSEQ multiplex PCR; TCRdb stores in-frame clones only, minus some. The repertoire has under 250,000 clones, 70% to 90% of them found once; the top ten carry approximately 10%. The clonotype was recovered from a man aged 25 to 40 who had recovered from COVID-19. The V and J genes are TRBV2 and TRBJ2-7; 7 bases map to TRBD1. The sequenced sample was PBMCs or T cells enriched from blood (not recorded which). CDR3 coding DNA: TGTGCCAGCAGAACAGGGGTGTACGAGCAGTACTTC. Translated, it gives CASRTGVYEQYF.